Listed below are T cell receptor beta chains from one sample, sequenced in a study of OX40 agonist ivuxolimab in advanced cancers. The repertoire was sequenced with immunoSEQ multiplex PCR; TCRdb's copy has only in-frame clones and lacks some. Of approximately 100,000 clones listed, roughly nine tenths are singletons. The material was CD4+ or CD8+ T cells sorted from blood, obtained in a trial of the OX40 agonist ivuxolimab. Receptors were obtained from an adult with an advanced solid tumor such as melanoma, head and neck, liver or kidney cancer. The CDR3 runs from the conserved cysteine through the conserved F or W. The D gene is left open where the match is weak. The size of a clone is reported for some rows only, either as once, few or many, or as a class for expanded clones.

V	J	D	length	size	CDR3	DNA
TRBV10-1	TRBJ2-1	NA	11	NA	CASSDTGEQFF	TGCGCCAGCAGTGATACTGGTGAGCAGTTCTTC
TRBV7-9	TRBJ2-2	NA	17	NA	CASSLGSGGRVTGELFF	TGTGCCAGCAGCTTAGGGTCCGGGGGGCGCGTCACCGGGGAGCTGTTTTTT
TRBV6-6	TRBJ2-7	TRBD2	14	NA	CASSWTSGPYEQYF	TGTGCCAGCAGTTGGACTAGCGGCCCTTACGAGCAGTACTTC
TRBV6-5	TRBJ2-1	NA	13	NA	CASRLPGSNEQFF	TGTGCCAGCAGGCTCCCAGGTAGCAATGAGCAGTTCTTC
TRBV7-8	TRBJ2-7	TRBD2	15	once	CASSLRLAGISEQYF	TGTGCCAGCAGCTTAAGACTAGCGGGAATTTCCGAGCAGTACTTC
TRBV7-2	TRBJ2-7	NA	13	few	CASSLDGGYEQYF	TGTGCCAGCAGCCTAGACGGGGGCTACGAGCAGTACTTC
TRBV28	TRBJ2-1	TRBD2	17	NA	CASSMTSGRGGGNEQFF	TGTGCCAGCAGCATGACTAGCGGGAGAGGCGGGGGCAATGAGCAGTTCTTC
TRBV7-9	TRBJ2-7	TRBD1	16	once	CASSLLGQGDSYEQYF	TGTGCCAGCAGCTTGCTAGGACAGGGGGACTCCTACGAGCAGTACTTC
TRBV7-2	TRBJ1-3	TRBD1	15	NA	CASSLGTGKGNTIYF	TGTGCCAGCAGCCTCGGGACAGGGAAGGGAAACACCATATATTTT
TRBV6-5	TRBJ2-2	TRBD2	16	once	CASSYRREVGTGELFF	TGTGCCAGCAGTTACAGGCGGGAGGTGGGAACCGGGGAGCTGTTTTTT
TRBV7-2	TRBJ2-7	NA	14	once	CASSLGAASYEQYF	TGTGCCAGCAGCTTAGGGGCAGCCTCCTACGAGCAGTACTTC
TRBV29-1	TRBJ2-1	TRBD1	13	NA	CSVRDSSYNEQFF	TGCAGCGTTCGGGACAGCTCCTACAATGAGCAGTTCTTC
TRBV6-1	TRBJ2-1	NA	14	NA	CASSVGDPYNEQFF	TGTGCCAGCAGTGTGGGGGATCCCTACAATGAGCAGTTCTTC
TRBV4-3	TRBJ1-4	TRBD1	16	NA	CASSQARDRGNEKLFF	TGCGCCAGCAGCCAAGCACGGGACAGGGGAAATGAAAAACTGTTTTTT
TRBV5-6	TRBJ2-5	NA	16	NA	CASSGFGGRGQETQYF	TGTGCCAGCAGCGGCTTCGGCGGGCGGGGTCAAGAGACCCAGTACTTC
TRBV6-1	TRBJ2-2	TRBD2	14	NA	CASSLGGSTGELFF	TGTGCCAGCAGTCTGGGCGGGAGCACCGGGGAGCTGTTTTTT
TRBV5-1	TRBJ2-7	NA	14	NA	CASSLSSRSYEQYF	TGCGCCAGCAGCTTGTCTAGCCGGTCCTACGAGCAGTACTTC
TRBV5-6	TRBJ1-2	NA	12	few	CASSLGSLGYTF	TGTGCCAGCAGCTTGGGCAGCCTGGGCTACACCTTC
TRBV5-1	TRBJ2-1	NA	15	NA	CASSLVADSYNEQFF	TGCGCCAGCAGCTTGGTTGCGGATTCCTACAATGAGCAGTTCTTC
TRBV19	TRBJ1-1	NA	14	NA	CASKRDSWGTEAFF	TGTGCCAGTAAAAGGGACTCGTGGGGCACTGAAGCTTTCTTT
TRBV11-2	TRBJ2-5	TRBD2	16	NA	CASSPWSSGSLKTQYF	TGTGCCAGCAGCCCCTGGTCTAGCGGGAGTTTAAAGACCCAGTACTTC
TRBV10-1	TRBJ1-1	TRBD1	13	NA	CASSGDRVTEAFF	TGCGCCAGCAGTGGGGACAGGGTCACTGAAGCTTTCTTT
TRBV11-2	TRBJ2-1	TRBD1	15	NA	CASTDDRGRRSEQFF	TGTGCCAGCACCGATGACAGGGGGCGCCGGAGTGAGCAGTTCTTC